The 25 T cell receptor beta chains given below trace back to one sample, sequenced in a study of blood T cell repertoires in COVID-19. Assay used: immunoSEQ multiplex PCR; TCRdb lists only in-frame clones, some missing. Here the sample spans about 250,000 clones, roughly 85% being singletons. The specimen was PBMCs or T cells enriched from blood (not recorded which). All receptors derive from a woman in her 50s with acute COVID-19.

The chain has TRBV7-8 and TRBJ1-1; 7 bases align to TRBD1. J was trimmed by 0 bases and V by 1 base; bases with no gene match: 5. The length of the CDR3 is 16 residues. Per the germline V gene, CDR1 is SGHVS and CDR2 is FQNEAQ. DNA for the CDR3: TGTGCCAGCAGCTTAGAACAGGGGTGGGTGAACACTGAAGCTTTCTTT. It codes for CASSLEQGWVNTEAFF. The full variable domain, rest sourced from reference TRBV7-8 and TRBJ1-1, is GAGVSQSPRYKVAKRGQDVALRCDPISGHVSLFWYQQALGQGPEFLTYFQNEAQLDKSGLPSDRFFAERPEGSVSTLKIQRTQQEDSAVYLCASSLEQGWVNTEAFFGQGTRLTVV.

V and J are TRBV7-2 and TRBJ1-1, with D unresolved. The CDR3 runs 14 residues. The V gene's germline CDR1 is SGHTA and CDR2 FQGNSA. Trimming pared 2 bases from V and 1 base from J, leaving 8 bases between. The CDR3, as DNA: TGTGCCAGCAGCTTAAGTATAGAGAACACTGAAGCTTTCTTT. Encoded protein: CASSLSIENTEAFF.

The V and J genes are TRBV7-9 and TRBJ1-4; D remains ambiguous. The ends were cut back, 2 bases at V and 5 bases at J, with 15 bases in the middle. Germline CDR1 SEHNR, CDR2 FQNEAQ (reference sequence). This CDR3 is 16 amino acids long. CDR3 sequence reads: CASSLYAGYTNEKLFF. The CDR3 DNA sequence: TGTGCCAGCAGCTTATACGCCGGGTACACGAATGAAAAACTGTTTTTT.

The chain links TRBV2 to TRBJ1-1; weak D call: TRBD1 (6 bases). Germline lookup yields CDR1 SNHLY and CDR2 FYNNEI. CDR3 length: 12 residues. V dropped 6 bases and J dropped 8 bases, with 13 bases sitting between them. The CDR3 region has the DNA TGTGCCAGCAGGGGGACATCTAACGAAGCTTTCTTT. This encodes CASRGTSNEAFF.

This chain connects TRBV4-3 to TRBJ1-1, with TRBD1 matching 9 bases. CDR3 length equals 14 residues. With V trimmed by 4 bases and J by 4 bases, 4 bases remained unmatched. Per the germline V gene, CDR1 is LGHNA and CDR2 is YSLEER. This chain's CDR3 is CASSRDRVGTEAFF. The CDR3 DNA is TGCGCCAGCAGCCGGGACAGGGTCGGCACTGAAGCTTTCTTT.

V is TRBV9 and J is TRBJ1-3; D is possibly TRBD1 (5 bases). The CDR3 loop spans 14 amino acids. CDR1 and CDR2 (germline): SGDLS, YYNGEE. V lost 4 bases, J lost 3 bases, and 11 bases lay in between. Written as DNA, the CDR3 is TGTGCCAGCAGCCCAGGGCTGGGTGGAAACACCATATATTTT. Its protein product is CASSPGLGGNTIYF.

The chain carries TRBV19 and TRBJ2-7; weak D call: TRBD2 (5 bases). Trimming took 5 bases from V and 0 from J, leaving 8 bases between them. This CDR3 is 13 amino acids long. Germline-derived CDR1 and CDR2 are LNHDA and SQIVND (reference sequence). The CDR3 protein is CASSLRVSYEQYF. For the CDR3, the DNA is TGTGCCAGTAGTTTGAGGGTCTCCTACGAGCAGTACTTC.

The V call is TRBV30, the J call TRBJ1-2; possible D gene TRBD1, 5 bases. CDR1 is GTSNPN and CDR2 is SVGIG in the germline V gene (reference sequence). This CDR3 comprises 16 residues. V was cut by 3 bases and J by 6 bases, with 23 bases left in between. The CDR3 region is CAWSSTWGEILDGYTF. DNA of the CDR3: TGTGCCTGGAGCTCCACATGGGGGGAGATCTTGGATGGCTACACCTTC. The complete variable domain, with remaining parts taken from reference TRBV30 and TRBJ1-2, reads SQTIHQWPATLVQPVGSPLSLECTVEGTSNPNLYWYRQAAGRGLQLLFYSVGIGQISSEVPQNLSASRPQDRQFILSSKKLLLSDSGFYLCAWSSTWGEILDGYTFGSGTRLTVV.

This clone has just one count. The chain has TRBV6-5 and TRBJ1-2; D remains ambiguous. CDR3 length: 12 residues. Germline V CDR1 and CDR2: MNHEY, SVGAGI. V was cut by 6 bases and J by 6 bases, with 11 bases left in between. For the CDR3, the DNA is TGTGCCAGCAGAGACACAGATCATGGCTACACCTTC. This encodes CASRDTDHGYTF.

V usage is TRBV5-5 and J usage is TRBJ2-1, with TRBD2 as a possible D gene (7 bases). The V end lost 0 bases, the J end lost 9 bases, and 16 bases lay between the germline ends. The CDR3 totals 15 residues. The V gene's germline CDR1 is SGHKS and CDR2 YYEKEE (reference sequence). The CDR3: CASSLEAGAPFEQFF. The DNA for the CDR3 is TGTGCCAGCAGCTTGGAGGCGGGGGCCCCATTTGAGCAGTTCTTC.

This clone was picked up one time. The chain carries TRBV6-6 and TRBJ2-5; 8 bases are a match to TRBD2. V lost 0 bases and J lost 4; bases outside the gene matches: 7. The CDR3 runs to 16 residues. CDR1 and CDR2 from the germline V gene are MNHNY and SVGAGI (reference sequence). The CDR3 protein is CASSYSKAGGGETQYF. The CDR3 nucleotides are TGTGCCAGCAGTTACTCGAAGGCGGGGGGCGGAGAGACCCAGTACTTC.

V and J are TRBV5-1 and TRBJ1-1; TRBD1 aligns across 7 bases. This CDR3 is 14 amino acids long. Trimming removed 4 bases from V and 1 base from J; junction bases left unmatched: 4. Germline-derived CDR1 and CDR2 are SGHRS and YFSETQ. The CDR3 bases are TGCGCCAGCAGCACGGACAGGTGGAACACTGAAGCTTTCTTT. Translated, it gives CASSTDRWNTEAFF.

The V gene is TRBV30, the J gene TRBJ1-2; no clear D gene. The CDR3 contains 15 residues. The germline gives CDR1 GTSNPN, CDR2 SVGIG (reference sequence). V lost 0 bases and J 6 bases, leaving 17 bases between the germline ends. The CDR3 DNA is TGTGCCTGGAGTGTAACAAGAATACTACCCGATGGCTACACCTTC. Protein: CAWSVTRILPDGYTF.

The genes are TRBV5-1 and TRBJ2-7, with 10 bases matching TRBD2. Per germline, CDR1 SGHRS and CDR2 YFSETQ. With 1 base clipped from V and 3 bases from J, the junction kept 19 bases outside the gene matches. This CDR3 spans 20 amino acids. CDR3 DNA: TGCGCCAGCAGCTTGAGTAGCCCGGTTCGGGGTAGCGGGGGGAACTACGAGCAGTACTTC. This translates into CASSLSSPVRGSGGNYEQYF.

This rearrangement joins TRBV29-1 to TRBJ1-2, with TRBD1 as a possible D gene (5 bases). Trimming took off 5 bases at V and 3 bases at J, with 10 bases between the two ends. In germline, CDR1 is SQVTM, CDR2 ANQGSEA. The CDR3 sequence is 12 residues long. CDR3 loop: CSVSQQDYGYTF. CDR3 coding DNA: TGCAGCGTTTCCCAACAGGACTATGGCTACACCTTC.

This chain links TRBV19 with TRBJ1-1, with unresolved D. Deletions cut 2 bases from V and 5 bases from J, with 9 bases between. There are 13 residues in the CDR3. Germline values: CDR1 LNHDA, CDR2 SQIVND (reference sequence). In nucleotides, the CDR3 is TGTGCCAGTAGTATAAGCAAGAAGACTGAAGCTTTCTTT. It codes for CASSISKKTEAFF.

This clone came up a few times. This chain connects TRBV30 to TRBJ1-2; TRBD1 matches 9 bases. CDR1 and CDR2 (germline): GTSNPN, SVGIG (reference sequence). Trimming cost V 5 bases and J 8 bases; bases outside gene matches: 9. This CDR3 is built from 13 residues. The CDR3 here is CAWGTGSQGGYTF. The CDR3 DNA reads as TGTGCCTGGGGGACAGGGTCCCAGGGCGGCTACACCTTC.

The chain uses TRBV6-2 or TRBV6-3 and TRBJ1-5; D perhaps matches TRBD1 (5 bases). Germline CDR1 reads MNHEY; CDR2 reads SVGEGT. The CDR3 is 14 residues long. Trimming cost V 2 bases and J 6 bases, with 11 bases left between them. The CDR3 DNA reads TGTGCCAGCAGTTACGGGCAGGGTGTTCAGCCCCAGCATTTT. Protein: CASSYGQGVQPQHF.

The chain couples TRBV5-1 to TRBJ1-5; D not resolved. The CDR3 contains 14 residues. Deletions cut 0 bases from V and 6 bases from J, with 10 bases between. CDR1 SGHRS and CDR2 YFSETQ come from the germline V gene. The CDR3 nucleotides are TGCGCCAGCAGCTTGGACGTGGGGAGTCAGCCCCAGCATTTT. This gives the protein CASSLDVGSQPQHF. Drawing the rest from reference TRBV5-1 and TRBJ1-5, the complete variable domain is KAGVTQTPRYLIKTRGQQVTLSCSPISGHRSVSWYQQTPGQGLQFLFEYFSETQRNKGNFPGRFSGRQFSNSRSEMNVSTLELGDSALYLCASSLDVGSQPQHFGDGTRLSIL.

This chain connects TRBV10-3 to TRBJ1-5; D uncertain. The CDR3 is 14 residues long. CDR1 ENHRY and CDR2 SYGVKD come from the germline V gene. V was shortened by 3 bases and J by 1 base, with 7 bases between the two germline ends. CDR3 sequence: CAISDTVSNQPQHF. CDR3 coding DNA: TGTGCCATCAGTGATACGGTGAGCAATCAGCCCCAGCATTTT.

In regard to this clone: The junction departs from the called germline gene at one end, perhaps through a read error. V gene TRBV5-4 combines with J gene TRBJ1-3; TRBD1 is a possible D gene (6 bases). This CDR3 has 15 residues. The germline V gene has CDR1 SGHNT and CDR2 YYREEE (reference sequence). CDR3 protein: CASTLGGQNGNTIYF. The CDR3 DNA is TGTGCCAGCACCTTGGGGGGGCAAAACGGAAACACCATATATTTT.

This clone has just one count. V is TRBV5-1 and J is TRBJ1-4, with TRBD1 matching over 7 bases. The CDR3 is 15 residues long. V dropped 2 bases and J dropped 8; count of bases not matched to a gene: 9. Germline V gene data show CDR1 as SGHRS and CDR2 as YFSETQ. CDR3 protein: CASSFGGGGSEKLFF. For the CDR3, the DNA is TGCGCCAGCAGCTTTGGTGGAGGGGGCAGCGAAAAACTGTTTTTT.

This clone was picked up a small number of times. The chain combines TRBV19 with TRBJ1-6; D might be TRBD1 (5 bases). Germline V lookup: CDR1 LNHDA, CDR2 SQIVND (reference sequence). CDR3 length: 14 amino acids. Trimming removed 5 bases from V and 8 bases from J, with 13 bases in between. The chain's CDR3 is CASSRRGSDSPLHF. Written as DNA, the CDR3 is TGTGCCAGTAGTCGGCGGGGGTCAGATTCACCCCTCCACTTT.

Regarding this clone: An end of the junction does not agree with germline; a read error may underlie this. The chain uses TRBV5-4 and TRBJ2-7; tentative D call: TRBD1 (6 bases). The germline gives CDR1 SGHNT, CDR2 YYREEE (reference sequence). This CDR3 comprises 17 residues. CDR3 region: CASSSMRTGIGSSEQYF. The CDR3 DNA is TGTGCCAGCAGCTCTATGAGAACAGGGATAGGCTCCTCCGAGCAGTACTTC.

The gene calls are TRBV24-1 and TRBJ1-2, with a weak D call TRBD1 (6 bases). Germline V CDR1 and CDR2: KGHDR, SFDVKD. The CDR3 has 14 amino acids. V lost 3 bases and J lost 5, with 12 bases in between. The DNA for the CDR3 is TGTGCCACCAGTGATATTGGACAGTGGTATGGCTACACCTTC. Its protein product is CATSDIGQWYGYTF.